These T cell receptor beta chains were read from a single sample in a study of blood T cell repertoires in COVID-19. Data came from immunoSEQ multiplex PCR; TCRdb stores just in-frame clones and leaves some out. The table lists approximately 170,000 clones, roughly 86% of them singletons. Material: peripheral blood. These receptors all come from a woman of 80 years or more with COVID-19, enrolled during active disease. The CDR3 runs from the conserved cysteine through the conserved F or W. The D gene is left open where the match is weak. Clone size is given for some rows only: seen once, a few or many times, or a class if the clone is expanded.

J,length,D,V,size,CDR3,DNA
TRBJ2-2,17,TRBD2,TRBV9,NA,CASSAPGGEWNTGELFF,TGTGCCAGCAGCGCTCCGGGAGGGGAGTGGAACACCGGGGAGCTGTTTTTT
TRBJ1-4,16,TRBD1,TRBV2,NA,CASSRTGGSTNEKLFF,TGTGCCAGCAGTCGGACAGGGGGTTCAACTAATGAAAAACTGTTTTTT
TRBJ1-5,13,NA,TRBV6-2/TRBV6-3,NA,CASSRRGNQPQHF,TGTGCCAGCAGTAGGCGGGGAAATCAGCCCCAGCATTTT
TRBJ1-1,11,NA,TRBV20-1,NA,CSARDRTEAFF,TGCAGTGCTAGAGATAGGACAGAAGCTTTCTTT
TRBJ2-1,14,TRBD2,TRBV6-5,NA,CASTSSGSYNEQFF,TGTGCCAGCACTTCTAGCGGGTCCTACAATGAGCAGTTCTTC
TRBJ1-1,16,NA,TRBV3-1/TRBV3-2,once,CASSQDRVGGHTEAFF,TGTGCCAGCAGCCAAGATAGAGTCGGGGGGCACACTGAAGCTTTCTTT
TRBJ1-2,15,NA,TRBV4-3,NA,CASSHRGGARDGYTF,TGCGCCAGCAGCCATAGGGGGGGGGCGCGGGACGGCTACACCTTC
TRBJ2-7,16,NA,TRBV10-3,NA,CAISEPGVGNTYEQYF,TGTGCCATCAGTGAGCCTGGAGTCGGCAATACCTACGAGCAGTACTTC
TRBJ2-7,14,TRBD2,TRBV19,NA,CASSFGSGSYEQYF,TGTGCCAGTAGTTTCGGAAGCGGGAGCTACGAGCAGTACTTC
TRBJ2-3,14,TRBD2,TRBV28,NA,CASTGLGNTDTQYF,TGTGCCAGCACAGGACTAGGGAACACAGATACGCAGTATTTT
TRBJ2-2,16,TRBD2,TRBV27,NA,CASSLKGSGSAGELFF,TGTGCCAGCAGTTTAAAGGGAAGCGGGAGTGCCGGGGAGCTGTTTTTT
TRBJ2-7,14,NA,TRBV19,NA,CASSQGGSAYEQYF,TGTGCCAGTAGTCAGGGGGGATCAGCCTACGAGCAGTACTTC
TRBJ1-2,14,TRBD1,TRBV27,NA,CASADRGRGDGYTF,TGTGCCTCTGCTGACAGGGGGCGGGGGGATGGCTACACCTTC
TRBJ1-2,16,TRBD1,TRBV18,NA,CASSPRQGEANYGYTF,TGTGCCAGCTCACCTAGACAGGGGGAAGCTAACTATGGCTACACCTTC
TRBJ1-2,14,NA,TRBV2,NA,CASSDRGPSYGYTF,TGTGCCAGCAGTGACAGGGGTCCCTCCTATGGCTACACCTTC
TRBJ2-1,15,TRBD2,TRBV5-1,NA,CASSKLAGVWNEQFF,TGCGCCAGCAGTAAACTAGCGGGAGTTTGGAATGAGCAGTTCTTC
TRBJ2-7,18,NA,TRBV12-2,once,CASRPEGLAGGTDYEQYF,TGTGCAAGTCGCCCGGAAGGGCTAGCGGGAGGGACCGACTACGAGCAGTACTTC
TRBJ1-1,13,NA,TRBV15,NA,CATSRDPDSEAFF,TGTGCCACCAGCAGAGATCCCGACAGTGAAGCTTTCTTT
TRBJ2-3,18,TRBD2,TRBV2,NA,CASSGASGRAYVADTQYF,TGTGCCAGCAGTGGGGCTAGCGGGAGGGCCTACGTCGCAGATACGCAGTATTTT
TRBJ2-1,15,TRBD2,TRBV7-9,NA,CASSSLAGLRNEQFF,TGTGCCAGCAGCTCATTAGCGGGACTACGCAATGAGCAGTTCTTC
TRBJ1-2,14,NA,TRBV7-9,NA,CASSLVESQRGYTF,TGTGCCAGCAGCTTAGTGGAGAGCCAACGTGGCTACACCTTC
TRBJ2-7,15,TRBD2,TRBV5-1,once,CASSLSLAGSYEQYF,TGCGCCAGCAGCTTGTCCCTAGCGGGGTCCTACGAGCAGTACTTC
TRBJ1-1,15,TRBD1,TRBV18,NA,CASSPRQGIGTEAFF,TGTGCCAGCTCACCCCGACAGGGGATTGGCACTGAAGCTTTCTTT
TRBJ1-5,15,NA,TRBV7-2,NA,CASSLALARNQPQHF,TGTGCCAGCAGCTTAGCGCTTGCCAGAAATCAGCCCCAGCATTTT
TRBJ1-1,13,NA,TRBV5-1,NA,CASSLGRGIEAFF,TGCGCCAGCAGCTTGGGTCGCGGAATTGAAGCTTTCTTT
TRBJ2-1,14,TRBD1,TRBV29-1,NA,CSAGRTGVVNEQFF,TGCAGCGCTGGGCGCACAGGGGTCGTCAATGAGCAGTTCTTC
TRBJ1-5,16,TRBD1,TRBV27,NA,CASSSLTGASNQPQHF,TGTGCCAGCAGTTCCCTGACAGGGGCTAGCAATCAGCCCCAGCATTTT
TRBJ2-6,18,NA,TRBV5-1,NA,CASSLGGGSFSGANVLTF,TGCGCCAGCAGCTTGGGTGGCGGAAGCTTCTCTGGGGCCAACGTCCTGACTTTC
TRBJ1-3,15,NA,TRBV28,NA,CASSFPGNSRNTIYF,TGTGCCAGCAGTTTCCCCGGGAACAGTAGAAACACCATATATTTT
TRBJ2-1,15,TRBD1,TRBV28,NA,CASSLSGTGGDEQFF,TGTGCCAGCAGTTTATCCGGGACAGGGGGAGATGAGCAGTTCTTC
TRBJ1-5,14,NA,TRBV14,NA,CASMDRDSNQPQHF,TGTGCCAGCATGGACAGAGATAGCAATCAGCCCCAGCATTTT
TRBJ1-3,15,NA,TRBV4-2,NA,CASSQDSLSGNTIYF,TGTGCCAGCAGCCAAGATTCGCTATCTGGAAACACCATATATTTT
TRBJ1-1,15,NA,TRBV9,NA,CASSPRQGLNTEAFF,TGTGCCAGCAGCCCCCGTCAGGGTTTGAACACTGAAGCTTTCTTT
TRBJ2-3,16,TRBD1,TRBV11-2,NA,CASSPSWTGGTDTQYF,TGTGCCAGCAGCCCCTCCTGGACAGGAGGCACAGATACGCAGTATTTT
TRBJ2-5,14,NA,TRBV19,NA,CASSIGVNQETQYF,TGTGCCAGTAGTATCGGGGTAAACCAAGAGACCCAGTACTTC
TRBJ1-5,15,NA,TRBV15,NA,CATSRRREGSQPQHF,TGTGCCACCAGCAGACGCCGGGAGGGAAGTCAGCCCCAGCATTTT